The 22 T cell receptor beta chains below were found in one sample sequenced in a study of cytomegalovirus exposure and HLA in healthy donors. The PCR had 60 Vbeta and 13 Jbeta primers. Profiling relied on immunoSEQ multiplex PCR, and the TCRdb table lists in-frame clones only, not all of them. The data hold around 180,000 clones, with roughly 86% observed a single time. Material for sequencing was PBMCs. These receptor sequences come from a woman aged 18-29 years in good health and CMV-seronegative.

The chain recombines TRBV19 with TRBJ2-2; tentatively, D is TRBD2 (6 bases). Trimming took off 7 bases at V and 4 bases at J, with 16 bases between the two ends. This CDR3 spans 15 amino acids. The germline V gene has CDR1 LNHDA and CDR2 SQIVND (reference sequence). This CDR3 is CASMSRLDSTGELFF. The CDR3 DNA reads as TGTGCCAGTATGTCCCGACTAGATAGCACCGGGGAGCTGTTTTTT.

The V call is TRBV29-1, the J call TRBJ2-2, with 7 bases aligning to TRBD1. This CDR3 has 15 residues. The V segment lost 3 bases and the J segment 7 bases; nucleotides outside the gene matches: 11. Germline CDR1 reads SQVTM; CDR2 reads ANQGSEA. CDR3 amino acids: CSVEERDRVSGELFF. In nucleotides, the CDR3 is TGCAGCGTTGAGGAAAGGGACAGAGTGAGCGGGGAGCTGTTTTTT.

V gene TRBV4-1 combines with J gene TRBJ2-7; 10 nucleotides line up with TRBD1. The CDR3 is 16 residues long. Germline V gene lookup returns CDR1 MGHRA and CDR2 YSYEKL. After removal of 3 bases from V and 5 bases from J, the junction contained 10 bases not matched to a gene. CDR3: CASSHLGTGVTNEQYF. CDR3 sequence (DNA): TGCGCCAGCAGCCACTTAGGGACAGGGGTGACGAACGAGCAGTACTTC.

The chain carries TRBV14 and TRBJ1-2, with 7 bases identical to TRBD1. The CDR3 consists of 14 residues. After removal of 1 base from V and 4 bases from J, the junction contained 3 bases not matched to a gene. Looked up from germline, CDR1 is SGHDN and CDR2 is FVKESK. The CDR3 nucleotides read TGTGCCAGCAGCCAAGGCCGGGACAGCTATGGCTACACCTTC. Translation gives CASSQGRDSYGYTF.

V is TRBV6-5 and J is TRBJ1-2; 8 bases match TRBD1. The CDR3 is made up of 14 amino acids. Trimming took 4 bases from V and 5 from J; bases not matched to a gene: 6. The V gene's germline CDR1 is MNHEY and CDR2 SVGAGI. In DNA, the CDR3 is TGTGCCAGCAGTTCCTACAGGGGGGGGTATGGCTACACCTTC. Residues: CASSSYRGGYGYTF.

The J gene is TRBJ2-1, the V gene TRBV2; 8 bases align to TRBD2. The CDR3 consists of 11 residues. J was trimmed by 7 bases and V by 10 bases; bases with no gene match: 3. Germline V gives CDR1 SNHLY, CDR2 FYNNEI. This chain's CDR3 is CATRLANEQFF. In DNA form, the CDR3 reads TGTGCCACCCGACTAGCGAATGAGCAGTTCTTC.

The chain couples TRBV18 to TRBJ1-6, with D unclear. Trimming removed 1 base from V and 7 bases from J, with 8 bases in between. This CDR3 spans 14 amino acids. The V gene's germline CDR1 is KGHSH and CDR2 LQKENI. The DNA of the CDR3 is TGTGCCAGCTCACCACAACAGAGAAATTCACCCCTCCACTTT. Its translation: CASSPQQRNSPLHF.

V and J are TRBV6-5 and TRBJ2-1, with 9 bases that match TRBD1. Germline V gives CDR1 MNHEY, CDR2 SVGAGI. The CDR3 sequence is 15 residues long. V shed 5 bases, J shed 8 bases, and the junction held 10 bases outside the gene matches. CDR3 protein: CASSGTGTGTDEQFF. The CDR3 DNA follows: TGTGCCAGCAGTGGGACCGGGACAGGGACCGATGAGCAGTTCTTC.

The V gene is TRBV7-8, the J gene TRBJ2-2, with 9 bases that match TRBD2. CDR3 length: 15 amino acids. V was clipped by 5 bases and J by 1 base; unmatched bases: 2. In germline, CDR1 is SGHVS, CDR2 FQNEAQ. The CDR3 spells CASSPAGGNTGELFF. The CDR3 DNA is TGTGCCAGCAGCCCAGCGGGAGGGAACACCGGGGAGCTGTTTTTT.

This clone appeared a few times. This sequence joins TRBV9 and TRBJ1-2; perhaps TRBD1 as D (5 bases). V lost 1 base, J lost 8 bases, and 15 bases lay in between. The CDR3 covers 14 residues. Germline values: CDR1 SGDLS, CDR2 YYNGEE. CDR3 loop: CASSVRAGPGGYTF. The CDR3 DNA follows: TGTGCCAGCAGCGTACGAGCGGGGCCGGGAGGCTACACCTTC.

The rearrangement uses TRBV19 and TRBJ1-2; 7 bases align to TRBD1. The germline V gene has CDR1 LNHDA and CDR2 SQIVND (reference sequence). The CDR3 has 15 amino acids. V shed 11 bases and J 4 bases; nucleotides not matched to a gene: 16. The CDR3 nucleotides read TGTGCCTCTAACGCCGGGACAGCTCCCTTCTATGGCTACACCTTC. Amino acids: CASNAGTAPFYGYTF.

This clone was picked up one time. The rearrangement uses TRBV6-5 and TRBJ2-3; 8 positions match TRBD1. V trimming: 4 bases; J trimming: 4 bases; junction bases outside the gene matches: 1. This CDR3 is built from 13 residues. Per the germline V gene, CDR1 is MNHEY and CDR2 is SVGAGI. The CDR3 region is CASSWTGPDTQYF. The DNA of the CDR3 is TGTGCCAGCAGTTGGACAGGGCCAGATACGCAGTATTTT.

The sample holds one count of this clone. The CDR3 protein is CASSAGGVGTEAFF. The CDR3 bases are TGTGCCAGCAGCGCGGGGGGGGTCGGAACTGAAGCTTTCTTT. The gene calls are TRBV9 and TRBJ1-1, with D tentatively TRBD1 (5 bases). The CDR3 is 14 residues long. CDR1 and CDR2 from the germline V gene are SGDLS and YYNGEE. Between the trimmed V and J ends, which lost 3 bases and 5 bases, there was a span of 14 bases. Full variable domain (rest looked up from reference TRBV9 and TRBJ1-1): DSGVTQTPKHLITATGQRVTLRCSPRSGDLSVYWYQQSLDQGLQFLIQYYNGEERAKGNILERFSAQQFPDLHSELNLSSLELGDSALYFCASSAGGVGTEAFFGQGTRLTVV.

The V gene is TRBV7-6, the J gene TRBJ2-3; 10 bases map to TRBD2. The CDR3 has 15 amino acids. Germline V gene data show CDR1 as SGHVS and CDR2 as FNYEAQ. The V segment lost 5 bases and the J segment 0 bases; nucleotides outside the gene matches: 2. This CDR3 is CASSGLAVSTDTQYF. As DNA, the CDR3 is TGTGCCAGCAGCGGACTAGCGGTGAGCACAGATACGCAGTATTTT. The whole variable domain, filled in from reference TRBV7-6 and TRBJ2-3, reads GAGVSQSPRYKVTKRGQDVALRCDPISGHVSLYWYRQALGQGPEFLTYFNYEAQQDKSGLPNDRFSAERPEGSISTLTIQRTEQRDSAMYRCASSGLAVSTDTQYFGPGTRLTVL.

The J gene is TRBJ1-2, the V gene TRBV30; a weak D match, TRBD1 (5 bases). Germline V gives CDR1 GTSNPN, CDR2 SVGIG (reference sequence). Between the trimmed V and J ends, which lost 6 bases and 4 bases, there was a span of 27 bases. There are 17 residues in the CDR3. CDR3 bases: TGTGCCTGCCGGACAAAGGGGACCGGGACCGGGGGCTATGGCTACACCTTC. Protein sequence: CACRTKGTGTGGYGYTF. The variable domain in full, with the rest retrieved from reference TRBV30 and TRBJ1-2, is SQTIHQWPATLVQPVGSPLSLECTVEGTSNPNLYWYRQAAGRGLQLLFYSVGIGQISSEVPQNLSASRPQDRQFILSSKKLLLSDSGFYLCACRTKGTGTGGYGYTFGSGTRLTVV.

This clone is a singleton in its sample. The CDR3 reads CASSSRDSPYEQYF. The DNA of the CDR3 is TGTGCCAGCAGCTCCCGGGACAGTCCCTACGAGCAGTACTTC. The chain uses TRBV7-8 and TRBJ2-7, with 7 nucleotides matching TRBD1. In germline, CDR1 is SGHVS, CDR2 FQNEAQ. The CDR3 has 14 residues. With V trimmed by 4 bases and J by 2 bases, 5 bases remained unmatched.

The chain combines TRBV7-2 with TRBJ2-7, with a possible D match to TRBD1 (6 bases). Germline assignment: CDR1 SGHTA and CDR2 FQGNSA. Deletions cut 2 bases from V and 7 bases from J, with 15 bases between. This CDR3 has 14 amino acids. CDR3 protein: CASSLSQGLGEQYF. CDR3 coding DNA: TGTGCCAGCAGCTTAAGCCAGGGGCTCGGGGAGCAGTACTTC.

The chain is built from TRBV6-1 and TRBJ1-1; no reliable D call. This CDR3 is built from 13 residues. Between the trimmed V and J ends, which lost 4 bases and 3 bases, there was a span of 9 bases. CDR1 and CDR2 (germline): MNHNS, SASEGT. CDR3 DNA sequence: TGTGCCAGCAGTGGGCGGGTGTACACTGAAGCTTTCTTT. Encoded protein: CASSGRVYTEAFF.

J is TRBJ2-7 and V is TRBV10-2, with TRBD2 matching over 9 bases. V lost 6 bases to trimming and J lost 3 bases; unmatched junction nucleotides: 0. The CDR3 has 12 amino acids. Germline V gives CDR1 WSHSY, CDR2 SAAADI. The CDR3 DNA reads as TGCGCCAGCAGAGCGGGAGGCTACGAGCAGTACTTC. The encoded protein is CASRAGGYEQYF.

This clone was detected only once. This chain links TRBV4-3 with TRBJ2-7, with 9 bases aligning to TRBD1. Germline V gives CDR1 LGHNA, CDR2 YSLEER. The length of the CDR3 is 15 residues. V shed 1 base, J shed 6 bases, and the junction held 7 bases outside the gene matches. The CDR3 DNA sequence: TGCGCCAGCAGCCAAGTGGTGACAGGGGGGTTCGAGCAGTACTTC. Its protein is CASSQVVTGGFEQYF.

Here the CDR3 reads CASSPAPGTYNEQFF. The CDR3 bases are TGCGCCAGCAGCCCCGCCCCGGGGACCTACAATGAGCAGTTCTTC. The chain has TRBV4-1 and TRBJ2-1; tentatively, D is TRBD2 (5 bases). The CDR3 is 15 amino acids. Germline-derived CDR1 and CDR2 are MGHRA and YSYEKL. V shed 4 bases and J shed 2 bases, with 12 bases lying between them.

The rearrangement uses TRBV25-1 and TRBJ2-7; perhaps TRBD1 as D (5 bases). The CDR3 is 14 amino acids. CDR1 is MGHDK, CDR2 SYGVNS, per germline. V lost 4 bases to trimming and J lost 4 bases, with 14 bases between them. The CDR3 loop reads CASSARTPPYEQYF. For the CDR3, the DNA is TGTGCCAGCAGTGCCCGGACACCGCCTTACGAGCAGTACTTC.